These 9 T cell receptor beta chains came from one sample sequenced in a study of blood T cell repertoires in COVID-19. Sequenced by immunoSEQ multiplex PCR; TCRdb stores in-frame clones only, minus some. The sample contains 200,000 to 300,000 clones, 75% to 90% of which appear only once. Input material: peripheral blood. The receptor source for this set is a woman in her thirties or forties who had recovered from COVID-19.

The rearrangement uses TRBV6-5 and TRBJ2-7; 7 bases map to TRBD1. V lost 4 bases, J lost 6 bases, and 9 bases stayed unmatched. Germline values: CDR1 MNHEY, CDR2 SVGAGI. The CDR3 is made up of 14 amino acids. The CDR3 here is CASSSWTGSGEQYF. As DNA, the CDR3 is TGTGCCAGCAGTTCCTGGACAGGATCGGGCGAGCAGTACTTC.

The chain uses TRBV10-2 and TRBJ2-7, with TRBD2 matching 9 bases. Germline-derived CDR1 and CDR2 are WSHSY and SAAADI. The CDR3 covers 17 residues. The J segment lost 2 bases and the V segment lost 0 bases, leaving 8 bases of the junction unmatched. As DNA, the CDR3 is TGCGCCAGCAGTGAGTCGCTGCTAGCGGGGAGAACCTACGAGCAGTACTTC. It codes for CASSESLLAGRTYEQYF.

In this sample, this clone turned up a few times. The DNA for the CDR3 is TGTGCCAGCAGTGGACAGGGTACAGGCTACACCTTC. Translated, it gives CASSGQGTGYTF. This chain joins TRBV2 and TRBJ1-2; 7 nucleotides match TRBD1. Germline assignment: CDR1 SNHLY and CDR2 FYNNEI. The CDR3 totals 12 residues. The V and J ends lost 4 bases and 8 bases, in that order; junction bases with no gene match: 4.

This clone was seen once. The chain carries TRBV5-1 and TRBJ2-3, with D possibly matching TRBD2 (6 bases). The germline V and J ends were trimmed by 7 bases and 2 bases, with 14 bases remaining between them. This CDR3 is built from 14 residues. The germline V gene encodes CDR1 SGHRS and CDR2 YFSETQ. DNA for the CDR3: TGCGCCAGCTCCGCGGGAAGAACCACAGATACGCAGTATTTT. Translation gives CASSAGRTTDTQYF.

This chain uses TRBV6-5 with TRBJ1-1, with 7 positions matching TRBD1. In germline, CDR1 is MNHEY, CDR2 SVGAGI. Unmatched junction bases numbered 8, after V lost 6 bases and J lost 4 bases. The CDR3 contains 14 residues. In DNA, the CDR3 is TGTGCCAGCAGACTCCAGGGGGGCGCCACTGAAGCTTTCTTT. This codes for CASRLQGGATEAFF.

The J gene is TRBJ1-2, the V gene TRBV29-1; 7 bases agree with TRBD1. The CDR3 has 11 residues. Per germline, CDR1 SQVTM and CDR2 ANQGSEA. J lost 5 bases, V lost 8 bases, and 5 bases had no gene match. The CDR3 bases are TGCAGCTCAGAGACAGGGTATGGCTACACCTTC. It encodes CSSETGYGYTF.

This rearrangement joins TRBV19 to TRBJ2-5, with 8 bases matching TRBD1. The CDR3 runs to 15 residues. Germline trimming cut 5 bases from V and 5 bases from J; bases unmatched to any gene: 10. Germline V gene data show CDR1 as LNHDA and CDR2 as SQIVND (reference sequence). The CDR3 protein is CASSSPARGRETQYF. The CDR3 region has the DNA TGTGCCAGTAGTTCGCCCGCCAGGGGGCGGGAGACCCAGTACTTC.

The chain links TRBV18 to TRBJ1-3; D is ambiguous. The CDR3 is made up of 17 amino acids. CDR1 and CDR2 from the germline V gene are KGHSH and LQKENI. The germline V and J ends were trimmed by 6 bases and 0 bases, with 18 bases remaining between them. CDR3 sequence: CASSFAGSQVSGNTIYF. In nucleotides, the CDR3 is TGTGCCAGCTCTTTCGCGGGGTCTCAAGTCTCTGGAAACACCATATATTTT.

The chain employs TRBV27 and TRBJ2-7; TRBD1 matches 7 bases. Germline CDR1 and CDR2: MNHEY and SMNVEV (reference sequence). J gave up 4 bases and V 4 bases, and 10 bases lay outside the gene matches. The CDR3 is made up of 15 amino acids. This CDR3 is CASSYRPGQTYEQYF. DNA of the CDR3: TGTGCCAGCAGTTACCGCCCGGGACAGACATACGAGCAGTACTTC.